A selection of T cell receptor beta chains follows, all from one sample in a study of blood T cell repertoires in COVID-19. Sequencing used immunoSEQ multiplex PCR; TCRdb keeps in-frame clones, though not all of them. Here the sample spans 360,000 or so clones, around nine tenths being singletons. The specimen was peripheral blood. The receptors originated from a woman aged 55 to 70 with COVID-19, enrolled during active disease. Both conserved end residues are part of each CDR3. Each record gives: clone size, D gene, V gene, J gene, CDR3 DNA, CDR3 protein. A D gene is named only where the DNA matches it firmly. Some rows have no size entry. The others give once, few or many, or a class for an expanded clone.

-,-,TRBV9,TRBJ2-7,TGTGCCAGCAGCCCGAGGCCACTACCCGTCTCCTACGAGCAGTACTTC,CASSPRPLPVSYEQYF
-,-,TRBV29-1,TRBJ1-1,TGCAGCGTTGAAGTCGGGAACACTGAAGCTTTCTTT,CSVEVGNTEAFF
-,-,TRBV2,TRBJ2-6,TGTGCCAGCAGGGCTGCTGGGGCCAACGTCCTGACTTTC,CASRAAGANVLTF
-,-,TRBV19,TRBJ2-1,TGTGCCAGTAGTGGCCCGGGTATATACAATGAGCAGTTCTTC,CASSGPGIYNEQFF
once,-,TRBV15,TRBJ2-3,TGTGCCACCAGCAGCCGAGTAGATACGCAGTATTTT,CATSSRVDTQYF
-,-,TRBV5-1,TRBJ1-3,TGCGCCAGCAGTCAGGGGATTCGAAGGAACACCATATATTTT,CASSQGIRRNTIYF
-,-,TRBV6-5,TRBJ1-5,TGTGCCAGCAGTTACTCCCCCTATAGCAATCAGCCCCAGCATTTT,CASSYSPYSNQPQHF
-,-,TRBV5-1,TRBJ1-1,TGCGCCAGCAAGACAGAGGTGAACACTGAAGCTTTCTTT,CASKTEVNTEAFF
-,TRBD2,TRBV3-1/TRBV3-2,TRBJ2-3,TGTGCCAGCAGCCAAGTCCCCGGCAAGAATAGCGGGGGGACCCGCACAGATACGCAGTATTTT,CASSQVPGKNSGGTRTDTQYF
-,-,TRBV28,TRBJ1-5,TGTGCCAGCAGTCGATACAATGACAGAATAAATCAGCCCCAGCATTTT,CASSRYNDRINQPQHF
few,-,TRBV19,TRBJ1-2,TGTGCCAGTAGTACGATAGGACAGTCCAACTATGGCTACACCTTC,CASSTIGQSNYGYTF
-,TRBD1,TRBV7-9,TRBJ2-7,TGTGCCAGCAGCAACAGGGGAGCCTACGAGCAGTACTTC,CASSNRGAYEQYF
-,TRBD1,TRBV29-1,TRBJ2-3,TGCAGCGTTTCAGGGGGCTCTAAAACAGATACGCAGTATTTT,CSVSGGSKTDTQYF
-,TRBD1,TRBV14,TRBJ2-4,TGTGCCAGCAGCCAAGGGGACAGTACCCTCCGCAAAAACATTCAGTACTTC,CASSQGDSTLRKNIQYF
-,TRBD1,TRBV7-3,TRBJ1-2,TGTGCCAGCAGCTCCTCAGGGGGGTATGGCTACACCTTC,CASSSSGGYGYTF
-,TRBD2,TRBV7-2,TRBJ2-1,TGTGCCAGCAGCTTCTGGGGGGGTGACTACAATGAGCAGTTCTTC,CASSFWGGDYNEQFF
-,-,TRBV21-1,TRBJ2-5,TGTGCCAGCAGCAACCGGGGGTGTAGTCCACAAGAGACCCAGTACTTC,CASSNRGCSPQETQYF
-,-,TRBV7-8,TRBJ1-3,TGTGCCAGCAGCTTAAGAGGCTCTGGAAACACCATATATTTT,CASSLRGSGNTIYF
once,-,TRBV18,TRBJ1-1,TGTGCCAGCTCTCCCACATCGAACACTGAAGCTTTCTTT,CASSPTSNTEAFF
-,TRBD1,TRBV5-1,TRBJ1-1,TGCGCCAGCAGCTTGGAAGGACAGGGGGCCACTGAAGCTTTCTTT,CASSLEGQGATEAFF
-,-,TRBV6-5,TRBJ1-1,TGTGCCAGCAGCAGACAGGTATCTGTGGTAGCTTTCTTT,CASSRQVSVVAFF
-,TRBD1,TRBV9,TRBJ1-1,TGTGCCAGCAGCGTTCCCGGGACAGACGAAGCTTTCTTT,CASSVPGTDEAFF
-,-,TRBV5-1,TRBJ2-1,TGCGCCAGCAGCTTGGCCCCAGGGGTGGGACATGAGCAGTTCTTC,CASSLAPGVGHEQFF
-,-,TRBV11-2,TRBJ2-7,TGTGCCAGCAGCTTTGTGGGCCCCCAATTGGGCGAGCAGTACTTC,CASSFVGPQLGEQYF
-,-,TRBV7-8,TRBJ1-3,TGTGCCAGCAGCTTACCCGAGAGGGGGAACACCATATATTTT,CASSLPERGNTIYF
few,-,TRBV4-1,TRBJ1-2,TGCGCCAGCAGCCAAGATGCAGGCCCCTTGAATGGCTACACCTTC,CASSQDAGPLNGYTF
-,-,TRBV10-3,TRBJ1-5,TGTGCCACGTTGTTCCCGGGAGGAGATCAGCCCCAGCATTTT,CATLFPGGDQPQHF
-,-,TRBV14,TRBJ2-5,TGTGCCAGCAGCCAATCGTCCGAGACCCAGTACTTC,CASSQSSETQYF
-,-,TRBV6-5,TRBJ1-4,TGTGCCAGCTCTCCCAATCGGGGGAATGAAAAACTGTTTTTT,CASSPNRGNEKLFF
-,TRBD2,TRBV5-1,TRBJ2-1,TGCGCCAGCAGCTTGCCCGGACTAGCGGGGGGGAATTCCTACAATGAGCAGTTCTTC,CASSLPGLAGGNSYNEQFF
-,-,TRBV7-8,TRBJ1-1,TGTGCCAGCAGCTCCCGCCTTATACAGGGCAAGAACACTGAAGCTTTCTTT,CASSSRLIQGKNTEAFF
-,TRBD1,TRBV23-1,TRBJ2-6,TGCGCCAGCAGTCAACCGGGACAGGTCCCCACCTCTGGGGCCAACGTCCTGACTTTC,CASSQPGQVPTSGANVLTF
-,TRBD2,TRBV7-6,TRBJ2-2,TGTGCCAGCAGCCCCCCAATAGCGGGGGGGACCGGGGAGCTGTTTTTT,CASSPPIAGGTGELFF
-,-,TRBV21-1,TRBJ1-3,TGTGCCAGCAGCATGTGCGGTGAGAGCTCTGGAAACACCATATATTTT,CASSMCGESSGNTIYF
-,TRBD2,TRBV18,TRBJ2-3,TGTGCCAGCTCAAGTACCGGGACTAGCGGGTCGAATACGCAGTATTTT,CASSSTGTSGSNTQYF
-,-,TRBV3-1/TRBV3-2,TRBJ1-1,TGTGCCAGCAGCAAGGGAGGGTCGAACACTGAAGCTTTCTTT,CASSKGGSNTEAFF
-,-,TRBV6-1,TRBJ1-5,TGTGCCAGCAGTGAAGTCACAAATCAGCCCCAGCATTTT,CASSEVTNQPQHF
-,TRBD1,TRBV19,TRBJ1-5,TGTGCCAGTAGTATCTCACCGGGACAGGGAGGGGGTCAGCCCCAGCATTTT,CASSISPGQGGGQPQHF
once,-,TRBV18,TRBJ1-1,TGTGCCAGCTCAGCGGACTCCGCGAACACTGAAGCTTTCTTT,CASSADSANTEAFF
-,TRBD1,TRBV3-1/TRBV3-2,TRBJ1-1,TGTGCCAGCAGCCGGCCCGACAGGGGGCGGACTGAAGCTTTCTTT,CASSRPDRGRTEAFF
-,TRBD2,TRBV18,TRBJ2-1,TGTGCCAGCTCACAAAACGGGGGGGCCCCCCCCGAGTTCTTC,CASSQNGGAPPEFF
-,TRBD1,TRBV5-6,TRBJ1-5,TGTGCCAGCAGCTTGATGACAGGGAGCAATCAGCCCCAGCATTTT,CASSLMTGSNQPQHF
-,-,TRBV28,TRBJ1-1,TGTGCCAGCAGTTCGCCGGGACACCCGATGAACACTGAAGCTTTCTTT,CASSSPGHPMNTEAFF
-,TRBD1,TRBV4-2,TRBJ1-1,TGTGCCAGCAGCCAATCCGAACAGGGGGCACACACTGAAGCTTTCTTT,CASSQSEQGAHTEAFF
once,TRBD1,TRBV3-1/TRBV3-2,TRBJ2-1,TGTGCCAGCAGCCTCCGGGACAGGGGGGGCAATGAGCAGTTCTTC,CASSLRDRGGNEQFF
-,TRBD1,TRBV5-1,TRBJ1-1,TGCGCCAGCAGCTTGTGGGACAGGGTCGGCTCGGGCACTGAAGCTTTCTTT,CASSLWDRVGSGTEAFF
-,-,TRBV19,TRBJ1-5,TGTGCCAGCAAGACAGGTCCCTATCAGCCCCAGCATTTT,CASKTGPYQPQHF
-,TRBD2,TRBV19,TRBJ2-4,TGTGCCAGTACCCCGACGGGCGGGGGGACCAAAAACATTCAGTACTTC,CASTPTGGGTKNIQYF
-,-,TRBV19,TRBJ1-4,TGTGCCAGTAGTATTACCGGTCTCCTGGGCGAAAAACTGTTTTTT,CASSITGLLGEKLFF
-,TRBD1,TRBV11-2,TRBJ1-2,TGTGCCAGCAGCTTAACAGGGGCTAACTATGGCTACACCTTC,CASSLTGANYGYTF
-,-,TRBV5-1,TRBJ1-1,TGCGCCAGCAGCTTGAGCGGGGGAACGAACACTGAAGCTTTCTTT,CASSLSGGTNTEAFF
-,-,TRBV7-8,TRBJ1-1,TGTGCCAGCAGCTTAGTTGGCCAGAACACTGAAGCTTTCTTT,CASSLVGQNTEAFF
-,TRBD1,TRBV5-1,TRBJ1-1,TGCGCCAGCAGCTTGGATCCCGGGACAGGGAACACTGAAGCTTTCTTT,CASSLDPGTGNTEAFF
-,-,TRBV25-1,TRBJ1-2,TGTGCCAGCAGTATGGCAGGGGTCCATGGCTACACCTTC,CASSMAGVHGYTF
-,TRBD1,TRBV13,TRBJ2-2,TGTGCCAGCAGCTCTCGACAGGGAAGGGTTACCGGGGAGCTGTTTTTT,CASSSRQGRVTGELFF
-,-,TRBV4-2,TRBJ1-4,TGTGCCAGCAGCCAACGGGGAGACAATAATGAAAAACTGTTTTTT,CASSQRGDNNEKLFF